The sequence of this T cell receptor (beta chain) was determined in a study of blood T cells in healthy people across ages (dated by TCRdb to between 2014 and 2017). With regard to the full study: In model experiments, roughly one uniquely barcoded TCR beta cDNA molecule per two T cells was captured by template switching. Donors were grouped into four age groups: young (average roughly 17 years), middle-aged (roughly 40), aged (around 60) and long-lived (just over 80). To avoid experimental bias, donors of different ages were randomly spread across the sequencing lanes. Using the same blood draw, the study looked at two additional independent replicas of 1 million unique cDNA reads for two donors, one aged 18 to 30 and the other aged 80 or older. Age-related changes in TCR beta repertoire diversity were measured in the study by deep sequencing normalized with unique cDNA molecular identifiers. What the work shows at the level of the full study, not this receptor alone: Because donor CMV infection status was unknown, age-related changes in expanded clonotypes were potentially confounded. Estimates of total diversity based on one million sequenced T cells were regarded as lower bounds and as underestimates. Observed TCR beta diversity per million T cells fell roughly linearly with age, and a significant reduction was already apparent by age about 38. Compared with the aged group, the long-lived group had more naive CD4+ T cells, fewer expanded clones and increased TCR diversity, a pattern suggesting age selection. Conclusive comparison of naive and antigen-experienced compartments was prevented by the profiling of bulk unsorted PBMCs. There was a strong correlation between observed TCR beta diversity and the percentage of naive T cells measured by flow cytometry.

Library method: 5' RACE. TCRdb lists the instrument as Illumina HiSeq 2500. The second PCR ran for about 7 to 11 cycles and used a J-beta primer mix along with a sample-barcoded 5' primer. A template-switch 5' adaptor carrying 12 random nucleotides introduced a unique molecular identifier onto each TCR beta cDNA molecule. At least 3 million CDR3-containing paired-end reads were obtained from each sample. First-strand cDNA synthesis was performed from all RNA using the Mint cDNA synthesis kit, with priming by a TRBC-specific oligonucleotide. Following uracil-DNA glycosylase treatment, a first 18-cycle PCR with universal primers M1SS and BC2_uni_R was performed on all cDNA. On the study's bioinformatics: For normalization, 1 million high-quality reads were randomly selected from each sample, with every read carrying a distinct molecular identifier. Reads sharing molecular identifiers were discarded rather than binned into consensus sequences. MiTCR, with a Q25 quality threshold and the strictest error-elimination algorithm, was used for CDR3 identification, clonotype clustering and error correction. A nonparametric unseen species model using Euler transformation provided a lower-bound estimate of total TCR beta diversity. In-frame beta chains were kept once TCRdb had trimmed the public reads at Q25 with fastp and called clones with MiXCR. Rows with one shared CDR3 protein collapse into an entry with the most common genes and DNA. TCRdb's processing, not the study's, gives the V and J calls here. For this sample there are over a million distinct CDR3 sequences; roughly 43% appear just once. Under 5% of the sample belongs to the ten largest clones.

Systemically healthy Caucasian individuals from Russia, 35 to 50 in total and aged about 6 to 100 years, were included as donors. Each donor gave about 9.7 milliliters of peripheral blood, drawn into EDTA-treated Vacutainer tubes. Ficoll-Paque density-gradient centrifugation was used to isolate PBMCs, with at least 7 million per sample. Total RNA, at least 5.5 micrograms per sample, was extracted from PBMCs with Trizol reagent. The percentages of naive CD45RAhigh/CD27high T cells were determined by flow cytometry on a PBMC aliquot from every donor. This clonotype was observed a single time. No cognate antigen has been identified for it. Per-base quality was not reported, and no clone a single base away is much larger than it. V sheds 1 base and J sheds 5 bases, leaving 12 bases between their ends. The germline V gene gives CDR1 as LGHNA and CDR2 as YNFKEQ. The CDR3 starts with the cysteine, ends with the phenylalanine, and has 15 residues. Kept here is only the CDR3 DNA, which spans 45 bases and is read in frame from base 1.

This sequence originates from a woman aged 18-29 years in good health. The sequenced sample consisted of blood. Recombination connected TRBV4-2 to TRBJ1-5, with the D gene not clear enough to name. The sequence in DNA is TGTGCCAGCAGCCAAGTCGTCGGTGAATATCAGCCCCAGCATTTT. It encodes CASSQVVGEYQPQHF.